This note documents a single TCR beta chain sequence. Its antigen is unidentified. V lost 2 bases to trimming and J lost 10 bases; unmatched junction nucleotides: 10. CDR1 is MNHEY and CDR2 is SMNVEV in the germline V gene (reference sequence). The CDR3 sequence is 15 residues long. Reverse transcription of all isolated RNA meant that expressed TCRB transcripts were sequenced. Data came from immunoSEQ multiplex PCR; TCRdb stores just in-frame clones and leaves some out. The table shows roughly 150,000 clones, with roughly 10% occurring only once. The data belong to a study of beta chain features in type 1 diabetes. The study's findings and limits: Insertions were fewer and deletions more numerous at VDJ junctions in type 1 diabetes patients. Across all four CD4+ subsets, people with type 1 diabetes showed modestly shorter TCRB CDR3s.

The V and J genes are TRBV27 and TRBJ2-1; 8 bases are a match to TRBD2. Sequenced material: central memory CD4+ T cells from blood. The clonotype was recovered from a woman aged 25 to 45 with type 1 diabetes. CDR3 amino acids: CASSLRPSGWEEQFF. The DNA of the CDR3 is TGTGCCAGCAGTTTAAGGCCTAGCGGGTGGGAGGAGCAGTTCTTC.